This T cell receptor beta chain was sequenced in a study of T cell repertoires in cytomegalovirus infection. TCRdb used MiXCR to reprocess the reads, holding one entry per CDR3 protein. The sample records 45,000 to 75,000 distinct CDR3 sequences, approximately 36% being singletons. Details on this clonotype: Its antigen is currently unknown.

The germline V gene encodes CDR1 SGHTA and CDR2 FQGNSA. The V and J ends lost 5 bases and 5 bases respectively, with 17 bases between them. The CDR3 extends over 15 amino acids. The sequenced material came from PBMCs, sequenced either directly or after in vitro stimulation (not recorded which). The receptor was isolated from a human donor in good health (CMV status not recorded). Some clones in this sample may be carry-over from other donors' samples. J is TRBJ2-3 and V is TRBV7-2; D tentatively fits TRBD1 or TRBD2 (5 bases each). CDR3 in amino acids: CASSPLRGFRDTQYF. CDR3 DNA: TGTGCCAGCAGCCCATTGAGGGGATTCAGAGATACGCAGTATTTT.